The 7 T cell receptor beta chains presented below share a single source sample, sequenced in a study of shared clonotypes between healthy human individuals. Sequencing used immunoSEQ multiplex PCR; TCRdb keeps in-frame clones, though not all of them. This sample has hundreds of thousands of clones; 55% to 85% occur once, and the top ten carry around 1.8%. Material: memory CD4+ T cells sorted from blood. Sample subset: CD45RA-negative fraction. The source of these receptors is a woman aged 25 to 39 in good health.

The V and J genes are TRBV2 and TRBJ2-1; no clear D gene. V was pared by 3 bases and J by 2 bases, with 11 bases between. Germline values: CDR1 SNHLY, CDR2 FYNNEI. The CDR3 sequence is 15 residues long. The CDR3 is CASSDSLGTYNEQFF. For the CDR3, the DNA is TGTGCCAGCAGTGATTCGCTGGGCACCTACAATGAGCAGTTCTTC.

This clone was seen just once. This sample also contains other DNA sequences that code for the same CDR3. The chain combines TRBV18 with TRBJ2-3, with D unresolved. CDR3 length: 14 amino acids. V was clipped by 1 base and J by 3 bases, with 8 bases between them. Germline V gene lookup returns CDR1 KGHSH and CDR2 LQKENI. The CDR3, as DNA: TGTGCCAGCTCACCACAGGGTAGGACAGATACGCAGTATTTT. It yields the protein CASSPQGRTDTQYF. Combining the CDR3 with reference TRBV18 and TRBJ2-3 gives the whole variable domain NAGVMQNPRHLVRRRGQEARLRCSPMKGHSHVYWYRQLPEEGLKFMVYLQKENIIDESGMPKERFSAEFPKEGPSILRIQQVVRGDSAAYFCASSPQGRTDTQYFGPGTRLTVL.

The chain employs TRBV20-1 and TRBJ2-3; 7 bases match TRBD2. The CDR3 totals 11 residues. Unmatched junction bases numbered 0, after V lost 5 bases and J lost 4 bases. Per germline, CDR1 DFQATT and CDR2 SNEGSKA (reference sequence). CDR3 in DNA: TGCAGTGCTGGACTAGCAGATACGCAGTATTTT. Translation: CSAGLADTQYF.

With regard to this clone: This same CDR3 is encoded by further DNA sequences in the sample. The V call is TRBV2, the J call TRBJ1-5; D unresolved. The length of the CDR3 is 15 residues. Germline-derived CDR1 and CDR2 are SNHLY and FYNNEI. The ends were cut back, 2 bases at V and 0 bases at J, with 8 bases in the middle. CDR3 sequence reads: CASSESHLSNQPQHF. The CDR3 region has the DNA TGTGCCAGCAGTGAATCCCATCTTAGCAATCAGCCCCAGCATTTT.

The gene calls are TRBV7-3 and TRBJ2-7; D unclear. V was cut by 1 base and J by 12 bases, with 13 bases left in between. The CDR3 runs 12 residues. Germline CDR1 and CDR2: SGHTA and FQGTGA. The CDR3 is CASSLSHSPLYF. The DNA for the CDR3 is TGTGCCAGCAGCTTAAGCCACTCCCCACTGTACTTC.

This clone was recorded only once. V and J are TRBV4-2 and TRBJ1-1; D might be TRBD1 (5 bases). CDR3 length: 14 residues. Germline CDR1 is LGHNA and CDR2 is YNFKEQ. The V end was cut by 4 bases, the J end by 5 bases, with 14 bases between. The CDR3 protein is CASSLRTGGTEAFF. The CDR3 DNA sequence: TGTGCCAGCAGCCTCCGCACGGGGGGGACTGAAGCTTTCTTT.

J is TRBJ2-2 and V is TRBV19, with 8 nucleotides matching TRBD1. The germline V gene encodes CDR1 LNHDA and CDR2 SQIVND (reference sequence). The CDR3 covers 14 residues. V shed 9 bases, J shed 4 bases, and the junction held 7 bases outside the gene matches. The CDR3 sequence: CASSGTGFTGELFF. The CDR3 DNA reads as TGTGCCAGCTCCGGGACAGGATTCACCGGGGAGCTGTTTTTT.